This TCR beta chain was observed in a study of blood T cells in healthy people across ages. The study, taken as a whole, reports: From one million sequenced T cells, diversity estimates were lower bounds.

With 0 bases removed from V and 7 bases from J, the gap between germline ends came to 11 bases. Germline CDR1 SGHRS, CDR2 YFSETQ. The CDR3 has 14 residues. Next came a second PCR, run for about 6 to 12 cycles, which used a sample-barcoded 5' primer along with a J-beta primer mix. One entry per CDR3 protein results from TCRdb running MiXCR on the 5' RACE reads. The sample has about 290,000 distinct CDR3 sequences; roughly 27% are singletons. Concerning this clonotype: What it binds is not known.

The specimen was blood. The V gene is TRBV5-1, the J gene TRBJ2-1, with D tentatively TRBD2 (5 bases). The TCR originated in a woman in her 70s in good health. DNA of the CDR3: TGCGCCAGCAGCTTGGCCGGGGTCCCTAATGAGCAGTTCTTC. Its translation: CASSLAGVPNEQFF.